The next 23 T cell receptor beta chains were all read from a single sample in a study of brain T cells in children with intractable seizures. The repertoire was sequenced with immunoSEQ multiplex PCR; TCRdb's copy has only in-frame clones and lacks some. The sample lists about 80,000 clones, approximately 90% occurring once. The sample was peripheral blood, taken at surgery. The source is a girl aged 2 to 9 with Rasmussen encephalitis and intractable seizures.

The chain is built from TRBV18 and TRBJ1-1, with 8 bases that match TRBD1. The CDR3 is made up of 14 amino acids. The ends lost 3 bases at V and 5 bases at J; junction bases unmatched: 5. Germline V CDR1 and CDR2: KGHSH, LQKENI. Here the CDR3 DNA reads TGTGCCAGCTCACCTAAAACAGGGGGGACTGAAGCTTTCTTT. The encoded protein is CASSPKTGGTEAFF.

The CDR3 nucleotides are TGTGCCAGTCACGACAGCCTGCCATCCTACGAGCAGTACTTC. This gives the protein CASHDSLPSYEQYF. The rearrangement joins TRBV2 to TRBJ2-7, with a possible D match to TRBD1 (5 bases). V was shortened by 9 bases and J by 1 base, with 16 bases between the two germline ends. The CDR3 contains 14 residues. CDR1 and CDR2 (germline): SNHLY, FYNNEI.

The chain links TRBV3-1 (or the pseudogene TRBV3-2) to TRBJ2-7; D gene unclear. Trimming shortened V by 1 base and J by 7 bases, and 8 bases separated the two germline ends. Germline CDR1 LGHDT, CDR2 YNNKEL (reference sequence). There are 12 residues in the CDR3. Here the CDR3 DNA reads TGTGCCAGCAGCCAAGCCGCATGGGAGCAGTACTTC. Translating gives CASSQAAWEQYF.

The rearrangement links TRBV19 to TRBJ1-1; D ambiguous. CDR1 is LNHDA and CDR2 is SQIVND in the germline V gene (reference sequence). Trimming shortened V by 5 bases and J by 1 base, and 5 bases separated the two germline ends. The CDR3 runs to 12 residues. The DNA for the CDR3 is TGTGCCAGTAGTCGGGAGAACACTGAAGCTTTCTTT. It specifies CASSRENTEAFF.

The genes are TRBV2 and TRBJ2-7, with TRBD2 matching 14 bases. Looked up from germline, CDR1 is SNHLY and CDR2 is FYNNEI. The CDR3 runs to 16 residues. The CDR3 DNA reads as TGTGTAGTAGTACAGGGACTAGCGGGAGTTAATTACGAGCAGTACTTC. Amino acids: CVVVQGLAGVNYEQYF. The variable domain in full, completed from reference TRBV2 and TRBJ2-7, reads EPEVTQTPSHQVTQMGQEVILRCVPISNHLYFYWYRQILGQKVEFLVSFYNNEISEKSEIFDDQFSVERPDGSNFTLKIRSTKLEDSAMYFCVVVQGLAGVNYEQYFGPGTRLTVT.

The chain couples TRBV19 to TRBJ2-2; TRBD2 agrees at 16 bases. Germline CDR1 LNHDA, CDR2 SQIVND (reference sequence). There are 19 residues in the CDR3. Trimming at V came to 6 bases and at J to 6 bases, leaving 13 bases not matched to a gene. CDR3 nucleotide sequence: TGTGCCAGTAGCCGAGATGTCTCCGGGACTAGCGGGAGGGCCGGGGAGCTGTTTTTT. Amino acid sequence: CASSRDVSGTSGRAGELFF.

This chain joins TRBV3-1 (or the pseudogene TRBV3-2) and TRBJ1-6; TRBD1 might be the D (5 bases). Trimming took 0 bases from V and 13 from J, leaving 13 bases between them. Germline lookup yields CDR1 LGHDT and CDR2 YNNKEL (reference sequence). The length of the CDR3 is 14 residues. In nucleotides, the CDR3 is TGTGCCAGCAGCCAAGATCTCGGGGGTTTGCCCCTCCACTTT. This encodes CASSQDLGGLPLHF.

The rearrangement joins TRBV5-5 to TRBJ1-1; 7 positions agree with TRBD1. Looked up from germline, CDR1 is SGHKS and CDR2 is YYEKEE (reference sequence). J gave up 1 base and V 2 bases, and 5 bases lay outside the gene matches. The CDR3 contains 15 residues. The CDR3 bases are TGTGCCAGCAGCTTTTCGACAGGGTGGAACACTGAAGCTTTCTTT. This gives the protein CASSFSTGWNTEAFF.

V gene TRBV27 combines with J gene TRBJ2-1, with a weak D call TRBD2 (6 bases). This CDR3 spans 12 amino acids. The V end was cut by 4 bases, the J end by 6 bases, with 7 bases between. CDR1 is MNHEY, CDR2 SMNVEV, per germline (reference sequence). The CDR3 DNA follows: TGTGCCAGCAGTTCGGAGGGCAATGAGCAGTTCTTC. Its translation: CASSSEGNEQFF.

The chain couples TRBV5-1 to TRBJ1-6, with 9 bases aligning to TRBD1. Germline V gene data show CDR1 as SGHRS and CDR2 as YFSETQ. The junction had 4 bases not matched to a gene; V was cut back by 0 bases and J by 9 bases. The CDR3 is made up of 15 amino acids. CDR3 in amino acids: CASSLEGQGGSPLHF. CDR3 nucleotide sequence: TGCGCCAGCAGCTTGGAGGGACAGGGAGGTTCACCCCTCCACTTT.

The gene calls are TRBV4-2 and TRBJ2-1, with 10 bases lining up with TRBD2. There are 16 residues in the CDR3. The germline V gene encodes CDR1 LGHNA and CDR2 YNFKEQ. J gave up 0 bases and V 2 bases, and 1 base lay outside the gene matches. In nucleotides, the CDR3 is TGTGCCAGCAGCCAAAGGACTAGCGGCTCCTACAATGAGCAGTTCTTC. This gives the protein CASSQRTSGSYNEQFF.

The CDR3 reads CASSYWLAGGPGEQYF. In DNA form, the CDR3 reads TGTGCCAGCAGTTACTGGCTGGCGGGGGGGCCCGGGGAGCAGTACTTC. The chain has TRBV6-5 and TRBJ2-7; 9 positions agree with TRBD2. From germline, CDR1 is MNHEY and CDR2 SVGAGI. Unmatched junction bases numbered 11, after V lost 1 base and J lost 7 bases. The CDR3 length is 16 residues.

This clone occurred once. This chain links TRBV28 with TRBJ1-5; D gene uncertain. Trimming left V 4 bases short and J 3 bases short, with 4 bases between. Germline CDR1 MDHEN, CDR2 SYDVKM. The CDR3 sequence is 12 residues long. The CDR3 loop reads CASSSANQPQHF. In DNA form, the CDR3 reads TGTGCCAGCAGTTCCGCCAATCAGCCCCAGCATTTT.

This sequence joins TRBV30 and TRBJ1-6, with 9 nucleotides matching TRBD1. Germline V lookup: CDR1 GTSNPN, CDR2 SVGIG (reference sequence). This CDR3 is built from 15 residues. Losses at the gene ends were 6 bases for V and 6 bases for J; bases not matched to a gene: 9. This CDR3 reads CACPPQGASNSPLHF. The CDR3 bases are TGTGCCTGTCCCCCACAGGGGGCTTCTAATTCACCCCTCCACTTT.

The V gene is TRBV5-4, the J gene TRBJ1-2, with 7 bases aligning to TRBD1. The germline V gene has CDR1 SGHNT and CDR2 YYREEE (reference sequence). The CDR3 is made up of 13 amino acids. Unmatched junction bases numbered 8, after V lost 4 bases and J lost 8 bases. CDR3 coding DNA: TGTGCCAGCAGCGGGGACAGACTAAACGGCTACACCTTC. Protein: CASSGDRLNGYTF.

The J gene is TRBJ2-3, the V gene TRBV24-1; 7 nucleotides line up with TRBD2. The length of the CDR3 is 15 residues. From germline, CDR1 is KGHDR and CDR2 SFDVKD. V trimming: 5 bases; J trimming: 0 bases; junction bases outside the gene matches: 4. The CDR3 here is CATSGRETSTDTQYF. The DNA for the CDR3 is TGTGCCACCAGTGGGCGGGAGACCAGCACAGATACGCAGTATTTT.

The chain links TRBV7-9 to TRBJ2-6; D unresolved. V shed 1 base and J shed 0 bases, with 10 bases lying between them. Germline CDR1 reads SEHNR; CDR2 reads FQNEAQ (reference sequence). The CDR3 is 17 residues long. In DNA, the CDR3 is TGTGCCAGCAGCTTAGTTTCTCGACCCTCTGGGGCCAACGTCCTGACTTTC. Translation gives CASSLVSRPSGANVLTF.

This rearrangement joins TRBV27 to TRBJ1-5; 8 bases agree with TRBD1. The V segment lost 4 bases and the J segment 2 bases; nucleotides outside the gene matches: 7. CDR3 length: 16 amino acids. Per the germline V gene, CDR1 is MNHEY and CDR2 is SMNVEV (reference sequence). CDR3 sequence reads: CASSSGRGLGNQPQHF. The CDR3 DNA follows: TGTGCCAGCAGTTCTGGCAGGGGGCTTGGCAATCAGCCCCAGCATTTT.

The genes are TRBV6-1 and TRBJ2-1; 10 bases are a match to TRBD2. The CDR3 is 16 amino acids. V shed 0 bases and J 9 bases; nucleotides not matched to a gene: 8. CDR1 is MNHNS and CDR2 is SASEGT in the germline V gene. The DNA of the CDR3 is TGTGCCAGCAGTGAAGCGCTCCTAGCGGGAGCGAGTGAGCAGTTCTTC. This codes for CASSEALLAGASEQFF.

The V and J genes are TRBV6-5 and TRBJ1-1, with TRBD1 as a possible D gene (6 bases). V was pared by 1 base and J by 1 base, with 13 bases between. Germline V gene sequence: CDR1 MNHEY, CDR2 SVGAGI. This CDR3 has 16 amino acids. The CDR3 bases are TGTGCCAGCAGTTACTGGACTGGACAGCAGAACACTGAAGCTTTCTTT. Its translation: CASSYWTGQQNTEAFF.

Worth noting for this clone: Other DNA sequences in this sample translate to the same CDR3. The chain uses TRBV7-9 and TRBJ1-1; perhaps TRBD1 as D (6 bases). Germline-derived CDR1 and CDR2 are SEHNR and FQNEAQ (reference sequence). The V end lost 5 bases, the J end lost 1 base, and 8 bases lay between the germline ends. The length of the CDR3 is 13 residues. CDR3 DNA: TGTGCCAGCAGCCCGACAGGGAACACTGAAGCTTTCTTT. Translating gives CASSPTGNTEAFF.

The gene calls are TRBV5-4 and TRBJ2-3, with D possibly TRBD2 on 6 matching bases. The CDR3 is 16 amino acids. Germline V gives CDR1 SGHNT, CDR2 YYREEE (reference sequence). The ends were cut back, 0 bases at V and 0 bases at J, with 11 bases in the middle. As DNA, the CDR3 is TGTGCCAGCAGCTTGGCCGGACGGGGGAGCACAGATACGCAGTATTTT. Protein: CASSLAGRGSTDTQYF.

The CDR3 spells CASSSGGELKQYF. The CDR3 region has the DNA TGTGCCAGCTCTAGCGGGGGAGAACTCAAGCAGTACTTC. The chain combines TRBV2 with TRBJ2-7, with 10 bases matching TRBD2. Germline lookup yields CDR1 SNHLY and CDR2 FYNNEI. CDR3 length: 13 residues. Trimming took 8 bases from V and 8 from J; bases not matched to a gene: 9.